A selection of T cell receptor gamma chains follows, all from one sample in a study of gamma-delta T cells after stem cell transplantation. TCRdb re-called the RT-PCR reads with CATT. In the table there are 3,200 or so gamma-chain clones, nearly 5% of which are singletons. Source material: gamma-delta T cells. These receptors were taken from a human donor. It is not recorded whose cells these are; they may come from a transplant donor. The CDR3 runs from the conserved cysteine through the conserved F or W. Each record gives: J gene, clone size, V gene, CDR3 protein, CDR3 DNA. Clone size is stated in some rows and not others, as once, few, many or a class when expanded.

J: TRGJ1/TRGJ2
size: -
V: TRGV8
CDR3: CATWDRGYYKKLF
DNA: TGTGCCACCTGGGATAGGGGTTATTATAAGAAACTCTTT

J: TRGJ1/TRGJ2
size: few
V: TRGV4
CDR3: CATWDGPPYYKKLF
DNA: TGTGCCACCTGGGATGGGCCACCTTATTATAAGAAACTCTTT

J: TRGJP
size: few
V: TRGV9
CDR3: CALWEVNKLGKKIKVF
DNA: TGTGCCTTGTGGGAGGTGAATAAGTTGGGCAAAAAAATCAAGGTATTT

J: TRGJ1/TRGJ2
size: medium-sized
V: TRGV9
CDR3: CALWEVRRKLF
DNA: TGTGCCTTGTGGGAGGTGCGTAGGAAACTCTTT

J: TRGJ1/TRGJ2
size: few
V: TRGV9
CDR3: CALWEVGRKEKLF
DNA: TGTGCCTTGTGGGAGGTTGGTAGAAAGGAGAAACTCTTT

J: TRGJP
size: medium-sized
V: TRGV9
CDR3: CALWEVYRSELGKKIKVF
DNA: TGTGCCTTGTGGGAGGTGTATAGATCGGAGTTGGGCAAAAAAATCAAGGTATTT

J: TRGJP
size: medium-sized
V: TRGV9
CDR3: CALWEDLELGKKIKVF
DNA: TGTGCCTTGTGGGAGGATTTAGAGTTGGGCAAAAAAATCAAGGTATTT

J: TRGJP
size: few
V: TRGV9
CDR3: CALWEVPDEELGKKIKVF
DNA: TGTGCCTTGTGGGAGGTGCCCGACGAAGAGTTGGGCAAAAAAATCAAGGTATTT

J: TRGJP1
size: medium-sized
V: TRGV2
CDR3: CATWDAIQDTTGWFKIF
DNA: TGTGCCACCTGGGACGCGATACAGGATACCACTGGTTGGTTCAAGATATTT

J: TRGJP
size: -
V: TRGV9
CDR3: CALWETIQELGKKIKVF
DNA: TGTGCCTTGTGGGAGACAATACAAGAGTTGGGCAAAAAAATCAAGGTATTT

J: TRGJP
size: -
V: TRGV9
CDR3: CALWSPGQELGKKIKVF
DNA: TGTGCCTTGTGGTCCCCGGGGCAAGAGTTGGGCAAAAAAATCAAGGTATTT

J: TRGJ1/TRGJ2
size: few
V: TRGV9
CDR3: CALWDANKKLF
DNA: TGTGCCTTGTGGGACGCCAATAAGAAACTCTTT

J: TRGJP
size: -
V: TRGV9
CDR3: CALWEVSQELGKKIKVF
DNA: TGTGCCTTGTGGGAGGTATCGCAAGAGTTGGGCAAAAAAATCAAGGTATTT

J: TRGJP
size: few
V: TRGV9
CDR3: CALWEDKKELGKKIKVF
DNA: TGTGCCTTGTGGGAAGACAAAAAGGAGTTGGGCAAAAAAATCAAGGTATTT

J: TRGJP
size: few
V: TRGV9
CDR3: CAYHLADLELGKKIKVF
DNA: TGTGCCTACCATCTAGCCGATCTAGAGTTGGGCAAAAAAATCAAGGTATTT

J: TRGJ1/TRGJ2
size: -
V: TRGV2
CDR3: CATWDENYYKKLF
DNA: TGTGCCACCTGGGACGAGAATTATTATAAGAAACTCTTT

J: TRGJP
size: -
V: TRGV9
CDR3: CALWENTHRELGKKIKVF
DNA: TGTGCCTTGTGGGAGAATACGCACCGCGAGTTGGGCAAAAAAATCAAGGTATTT

J: TRGJP1
size: few
V: TRGV2
CDR3: CATWDGTGWFKIF
DNA: TGTGCCACCTGGGACGGCACTGGTTGGTTCAAGATATTT

J: TRGJP2
size: medium-sized
V: TRGV2
CDR3: CATWDGKGSSDWIKTF
DNA: TGTGCCACCTGGGACGGAAAGGGAAGTAGTGATTGGATCAAGACGTTT

J: TRGJP
size: few
V: TRGV9
CDR3: CALWEVLEGVRGKKIKVF
DNA: TGTGCCTTGTGGGAGGTGCTGGAGGGCGTACGGGGCAAAAAAATCAAGGTATTT

J: TRGJ1/TRGJ2
size: -
V: TRGV9
CDR3: CALWEEKNYYKKLF
DNA: TGTGCCTTGTGGGAGGAAAAGAATTATTATAAGAAACTCTTT

J: TRGJ1/TRGJ2
size: -
V: TRGV5
CDR3: CATGEMYYKKLF
DNA: TGTGCCACCGGGGAGATGTATTATAAGAAACTCTTT

J: TRGJ1/TRGJ2
size: -
V: TRGV9
CDR3: CALWELNYYKKLF
DNA: TGTGCCTTGTGGGAGTTAAATTATTATAAGAAACTCTTT

J: TRGJP
size: medium-sized
V: TRGV9
CDR3: CALWEVQLGKKIKVF
DNA: TGTGCCTTGTGGGAGGTTCAGTTGGGCAAAAAAATCAAGGTATTT

J: TRGJP2
size: few
V: TRGV8
CDR3: CATWDRRSSDWIKTF
DNA: TGTGCCACCTGGGATAGGCGCAGTAGTGATTGGATCAAGACGTTT

J: TRGJ1/TRGJ2
size: -
V: TRGV2
CDR3: CATWDGPEDYKKLF
DNA: TGTGCCACCTGGGACGGGCCCGAAGATTATAAGAAACTCTTT

J: TRGJP
size: medium-sized
V: TRGV9
CDR3: CALWTKKIKVF
DNA: TGTGCCTTGTGGACAAAAAAAATCAAGGTATTT

J: TRGJ1/TRGJ2
size: few
V: TRGV9
CDR3: CALWEVPLKWKLF
DNA: TGTGCCTTGTGGGAGGTGCCCCTAAAGTGGAAACTCTTT

J: TRGJP
size: few
V: TRGV9
CDR3: CALWEESELGKKIKVF
DNA: TGTGCCTTGTGGGAGGAATCAGAGTTGGGCAAAAAAATCAAGGTATTT

J: TRGJP
size: large
V: TRGV9
CDR3: CALWSRGLGKKIKVF
DNA: TGTGCCTTGTGGTCGAGGGGGTTGGGCAAAAAAATCAAGGTATTT

J: TRGJ1/TRGJ2
size: few
V: TRGV4
CDR3: CATWDGPLYKKLF
DNA: TGTGCCACCTGGGATGGGCCGTTGTATAAGAAACTCTTT